This T cell receptor (beta chain) appears in the sequencing data of a study of beta chain features in type 1 diabetes (dated by TCRdb to the late 2010s). In terms of the full investigation: No differences in mean age, gender distribution, total cell number or subset yield were found between patients and healthy donors. The study compared TCRB repertoires of sorted circulating CD4+ T cell subsets between recently diagnosed type 1 diabetes patients and matched healthy donors. A total of approximately 99,000,000 sorted cells were examined across all samples, and RNA yield correlated strongly with the number of cells per subset. Naive and central memory subsets were obtained from all 30 or so donors, but regulatory and stem cell-like memory subsets were isolated from only 8 patients and about 8 healthy donors.

From its cysteine to its phenylalanine, the CDR3 spans 14 amino acids. The DNA shown is the 42-base CDR3, in frame from base 1. Trimming at the junction amounts to 6 bases on V and 4 bases on J, and the germline ends lie 15 bases apart. CDR1 and CDR2, looked up from the germline V gene, are MGHDK and SYGVNS. Each donor gave one peripheral blood draw, averaging around 120 mL, which was collected into heparinised tubes. Using a panel that included CD45RO, CCR7, CD25, CD127, CD95 and CD27, naive, central memory, regulatory and stem cell-like memory CD4+ T cells were sorted on a BD FACSAria II. A purity above 95% was achieved for all sorted populations. Right away, PBMCs were isolated by Lymphoprep density gradient centrifugation and were stained directly, with no culture step. So that batch effects would be minimized, each experiment stained and sorted samples in pairs, pairing one healthy donor with one patient.

All of the isolated RNA was reverse transcribed with the High Capacity cDNA Reverse Transcription Kit, so expressed TCRB transcripts were sequenced. Naive, central memory and regulatory T cell samples underwent deep immunoSEQ sequencing, averaging around 3.7 million total reads per sample. Sorted cells were lysed in RLT buffer, and RNA was extracted using DNase-treated RNeasy Micro or Mini kits according to cell number. To prevent cross-contamination, every cell subset was processed on its own, while patient and healthy donor samples were processed together. TCRB sequences were amplified from cDNA with the immunoSEQ multiplex PCR, producing 87-bp fragments spanning the CDR3 region. The amplicons were sequenced using the Illumina HiSeq platform. Per the original workflow: PCR bias was computationally corrected using synthetic template baselines, reads within Hamming distance 2 were collapsed, and singletons that could not be merged were discarded. By aligning reads against IMGT, V, D and J genes, CDR3 length, and insertions or deletions at six rearrangement sites were assigned. Clonotype counts were normalized to sorted cell number within each subset before computing true diversity and Gini coefficients with the tcR R package. The overlap coefficient, calculated on TCRB nucleotide sequences, was used to measure repertoire sharing. As a proxy for the pre-selection repertoire, out-of-frame TCRB sequences from naive cells were analyzed. The clones in this table, taken by TCRdb from immuneACCESS, are in-frame only. Not every clone is retained; where verified, under half of the shortfall comes from an unresolved V gene, and the cause of the rest is unknown. Clone size and the V and J calls come from that table; the DNA yielded D and trimming. The table for this sample lists 600,000 or so clones; 9.5% to 15% of them were counted only once. Around 0.12% of the sample rests with the top ten.

Details on this clone: Its antigen is still unknown. No much larger clone exists at a distance of one base, and base qualities are not known.

What the research found in general, with its limitations: Only small numbers of individuals were included in the HLA sub-analyses, which left unresolved whether HLA type had any influence on TCRB rearrangement. Shorter templates might be favored by PCR, yet because patient and control samples were amplified and corrected together, any such skew would affect both groups equally. The naive, central memory and regulatory TCRB repertoires appeared to resemble one another more closely among patients than among healthy donors. Type 1 diabetes patients showed a moderate but significant shortening of TCRB CDR3 length in all four CD4+ subsets. At VDJ recombination sites, patients with type 1 diabetes made fewer insertions and deleted more nucleotides, a pattern implying thymic rearrangement abnormalities. Because cDNA was sequenced instead of genomic DNA, activated cells with high expression could be over-represented, although the groups did not differ in activation or CD3 levels.

The chain is encoded by TRBV25-1 joined to TRBJ1-2; the best D guess is TRBD1, with 5 bases matching. The sequenced sample was naive CD4+ T cells from blood. The intended sense of this specimen's cell subset or site label: true naive CD4+ T cells. This clonotype originated in a man aged 30 to 39 with type 1 diabetes. The nucleotide sequence reads TGTGCCAGCAGGGGGCAGGGCGGGACCTATGGCTACACCTTC. Translated, this gives CASRGQGGTYGYTF.